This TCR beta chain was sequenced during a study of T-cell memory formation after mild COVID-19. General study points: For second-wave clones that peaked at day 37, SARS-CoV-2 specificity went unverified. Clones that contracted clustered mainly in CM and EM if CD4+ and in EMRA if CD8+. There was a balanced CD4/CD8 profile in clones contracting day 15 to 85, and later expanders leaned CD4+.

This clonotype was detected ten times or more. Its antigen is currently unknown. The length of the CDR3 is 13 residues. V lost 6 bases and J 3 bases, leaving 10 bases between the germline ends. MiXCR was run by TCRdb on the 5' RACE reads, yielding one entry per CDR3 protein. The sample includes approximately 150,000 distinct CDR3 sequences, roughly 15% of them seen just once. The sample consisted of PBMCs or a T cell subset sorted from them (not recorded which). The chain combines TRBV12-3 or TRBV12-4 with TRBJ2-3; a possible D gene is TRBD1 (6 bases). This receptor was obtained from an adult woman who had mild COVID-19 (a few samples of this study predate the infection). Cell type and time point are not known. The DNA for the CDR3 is TGTGCCAGCAGCTTGAGGGGGACAGATACGCAGTATTTT. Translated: CASSLRGTDTQYF.